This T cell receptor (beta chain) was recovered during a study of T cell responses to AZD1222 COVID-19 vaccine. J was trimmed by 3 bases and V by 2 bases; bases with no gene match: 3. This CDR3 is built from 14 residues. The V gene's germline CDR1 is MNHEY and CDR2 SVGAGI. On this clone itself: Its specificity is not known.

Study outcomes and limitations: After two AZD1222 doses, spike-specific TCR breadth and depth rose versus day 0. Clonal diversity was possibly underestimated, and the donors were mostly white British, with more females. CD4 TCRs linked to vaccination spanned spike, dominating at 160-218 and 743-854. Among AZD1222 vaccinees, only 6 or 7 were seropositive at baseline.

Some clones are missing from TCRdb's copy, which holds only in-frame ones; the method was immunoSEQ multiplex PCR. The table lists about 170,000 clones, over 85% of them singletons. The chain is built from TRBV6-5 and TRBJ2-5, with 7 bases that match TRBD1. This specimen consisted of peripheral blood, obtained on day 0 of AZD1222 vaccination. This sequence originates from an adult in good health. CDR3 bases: TGTGCCAGCAGTTACCGGGACAGTAAAGAGACCCAGTACTTC. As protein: CASSYRDSKETQYF.